The entry below describes one T cell receptor (beta chain). The data are from a study of control samples from healthy donors and cancer patients. TCRdb keeps only in-frame clones here, not all; method: immunoSEQ multiplex PCR. The repertoire has over 150,000 clones, 91% of them found once; the top ten carry roughly 2%. The CDR3 loop spans 14 amino acids. Germline V CDR1 and CDR2: MNHNY, SVGAGI (reference sequence). The V gene end was trimmed by 0 bases and the J gene end by 3 bases; junction bases not matched to a gene: 2. Sequencing was performed on blood. This receptor was obtained from a woman aged 40 to 49 in good health. This sequence joins TRBV6-6 and TRBJ2-7; TRBD2 agrees at 7 bases. Here the CDR3 DNA reads TGTGCCAGCAGTTACTCACGGGGGGACTACGAGCAGTACTTC. Its translation is CASSYSRGDYEQYF.